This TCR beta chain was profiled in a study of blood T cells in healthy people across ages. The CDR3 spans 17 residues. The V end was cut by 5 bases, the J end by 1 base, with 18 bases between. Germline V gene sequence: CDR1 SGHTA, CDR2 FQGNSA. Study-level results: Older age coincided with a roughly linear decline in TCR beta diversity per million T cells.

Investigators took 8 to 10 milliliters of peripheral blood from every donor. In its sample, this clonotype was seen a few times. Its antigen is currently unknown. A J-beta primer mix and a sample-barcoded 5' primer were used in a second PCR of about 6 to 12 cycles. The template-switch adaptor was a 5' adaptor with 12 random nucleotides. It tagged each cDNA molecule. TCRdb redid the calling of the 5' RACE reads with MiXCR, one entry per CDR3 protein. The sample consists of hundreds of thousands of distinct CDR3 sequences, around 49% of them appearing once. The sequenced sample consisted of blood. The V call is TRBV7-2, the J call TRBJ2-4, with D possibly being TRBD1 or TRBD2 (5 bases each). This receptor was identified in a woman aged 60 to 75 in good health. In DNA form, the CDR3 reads TGTGCCAGCAGCCCACGAGGGACCGCTTCGGCCAAAAACATTCAGTACTTC. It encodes CASSPRGTASAKNIQYF.